The source of this T cell receptor beta chain is a study of post-analysis software for immune sequencing data. General study points: Five TRBV segments, TRBV5-6, TRBV5-1 and TRBV20-1 among them, were found more frequent in patients than controls.

Details on this clonotype: Its antigen is still unknown.

Germline V gene lookup returns CDR1 KGHDR and CDR2 SFDVKD. The V gene lost 7 bases and the J gene lost 0 bases, with 12 bases spanning the gap. This CDR3 contains 15 residues. cDNA libraries for TCR beta contained unique molecular identifiers. TCRdb used MiXCR to reprocess the PCR reads, holding one entry per CDR3 protein. The sample has around 770,000 distinct CDR3 sequences; around 42% are singletons. The V and J genes are TRBV24-1 and TRBJ1-5, with D tentatively TRBD1 (6 bases). The specimen sequenced was blood. The origin of this receptor is a girl aged 5 to 17 with multiple sclerosis. The CDR3 region has the DNA TGTGCCACCAGGAGACAGGCAAGTAGCAATCAGCCCCAGCATTTT. This translates into CATRRQASSNQPQHF.